The rows below give T cell receptor beta chains drawn from one sample of a study of low-dose radiotherapy and immunotherapy resistance in tumors. One entry per CDR3 protein, called by TCRdb with MiXCR from the reads. The top ten hold about a tenth of the sample, which has some 46,000 distinct CDR3 sequences, 20% to 25% seen once. The input for sequencing was PBMCs, taken after low-dose radiotherapy plus immunotherapy. The receptors stem from a male donor with prostate cancer. Both conserved end residues are part of each CDR3. A D gene is named only where the DNA matches it firmly. Clone size, where shown, is once, few, many, or a class for clones that have expanded.

D: NA; J: TRBJ1-2; size: NA; length: 11; V: TRBV5-1; CDR3: CASSNLYGYTF; DNA: TGCGCCAGCAGCAATCTTTATGGCTACACCTTC
D: TRBD1; J: TRBJ1-1; size: many; length: 15; V: TRBV20-1; CDR3: CSARDRRGGPFEAFF; DNA: TGCAGTGCTAGAGATCGCAGGGGGGGACCTTTTGAAGCTTTCTTT
D: NA; J: TRBJ1-6; size: many; length: 12; V: TRBV28; CDR3: CASSLNNSPLHF; DNA: TGTGCCAGCAGCCTTAATAATTCACCCCTCCACTTT
D: TRBD2; J: TRBJ2-3; size: few; length: 15; V: TRBV7-2; CDR3: CASSFDSGGTDTQYF; DNA: TGTGCCAGCAGCTTTGATAGCGGGGGCACAGATACGCAGTATTTT
D: TRBD2; J: TRBJ2-1; size: many; length: 16; V: TRBV20-1; CDR3: CSARDWRAGGGNEQFF; DNA: TGCAGTGCTAGAGATTGGAGGGCGGGAGGAGGGAATGAGCAGTTCTTC
D: TRBD1; J: TRBJ1-5; size: NA; length: 15; V: TRBV18; CDR3: CASSPQDRGGQPQHF; DNA: TGTGCCAGCTCACCTCAGGACAGGGGAGGTCAGCCCCAGCATTTT
D: TRBD1; J: TRBJ2-7; size: many; length: 13; V: TRBV20-1; CDR3: CSAAGGLGYEQYF; DNA: TGCAGTGCTGCAGGGGGCCTAGGCTACGAGCAGTACTTC
D: NA; J: TRBJ2-7; size: NA; length: 15; V: TRBV3-1; CDR3: CASSQDWATFGEQYF; DNA: TGTGCCAGCAGCCAAGATTGGGCTACTTTTGGCGAGCAGTACTTC
D: NA; J: TRBJ1-2; size: once; length: 14; V: TRBV29-1; CDR3: CSVEVGTGPYGYTF; DNA: TGCAGCGTTGAGGTTGGGACGGGGCCCTATGGCTACACCTTC
D: NA; J: TRBJ1-3; size: many; length: 15; V: TRBV9; CDR3: CASSLRGVTGNTIYF; DNA: TGTGCCAGCAGCCTCAGGGGAGTAACGGGAAACACCATATATTTT
D: NA; J: TRBJ2-7; size: many; length: 16; V: TRBV23-1; CDR3: CASSHQPGLVSYEQYF; DNA: TGCGCCAGCAGTCACCAACCGGGACTGGTCTCCTACGAGCAGTACTTC
D: TRBD1; J: TRBJ1-3; size: many; length: 14; V: TRBV5-1; CDR3: CASSADRAGNTIYF; DNA: TGCGCCAGCAGCGCGGACAGGGCTGGAAACACCATATATTTT
D: NA; J: TRBJ1-1; size: many; length: 12; V: TRBV5-6; CDR3: CASSLQGHPTFF; DNA: TGTGCCAGCAGCTTGCAAGGACACCCAACTTTCTTT
D: NA; J: TRBJ2-3; size: many; length: 13; V: TRBV6-1; CDR3: CASSDALADTQYF; DNA: TGTGCCAGCAGTGACGCCTTGGCAGATACGCAGTATTTT
D: NA; J: TRBJ1-2; size: many; length: 14; V: TRBV6-2/TRBV6-3; CDR3: CASSIRHGGYGYTF; DNA: TGTGCCAGCAGTATCCGCCACGGGGGCTATGGCTACACCTTC
D: TRBD2; J: TRBJ2-5; size: many; length: 13; V: TRBV14; CDR3: CASSQGLAETQYF; DNA: TGTGCCAGCAGCCAAGGACTAGCGGAGACCCAGTACTTC
D: NA; J: TRBJ2-5; size: many; length: 14; V: TRBV19; CDR3: CASSPWTDQETQYF; DNA: TGTGCCAGTAGTCCGTGGACAGACCAAGAGACCCAGTACTTC
D: NA; J: TRBJ2-2; size: many; length: 15; V: TRBV20-1; CDR3: CSAGSLGGRTGELFF; DNA: TGCAGTGCTGGTTCACTGGGTGGGAGGACCGGGGAGCTGTTTTTT